Listed here are 21 T cell receptor beta chains from one sample, sequenced in a study of blood T cells in healthy people across ages. Primers used in a second PCR of roughly 6 to 11 cycles were a sample-barcoded 5' primer and a J-beta primer mix. TCRdb itself ran the 5' RACE reads through MiXCR, one entry per CDR3 protein. The sample yields roughly 500,000 distinct CDR3 sequences, approximately 27% seen once. Sequencing was done on a sample of blood. The receptors were sampled from a woman in her seventies in good health.

The chain combines TRBV20-1 with TRBJ2-3, with TRBD1 matching over 10 bases. CDR1 and CDR2 from the germline V gene are DFQATT and SNEGSKA (reference sequence). V shed 6 bases, J shed 5 bases, and the junction held 8 bases outside the gene matches. The CDR3 consists of 14 residues. In DNA form, the CDR3 reads TGCAGTGCCCCTGGGACAGGGGCGGTAGATACGCAGTATTTT. Protein: CSAPGTGAVDTQYF.

This clonotype turned up a few times. This chain uses TRBV29-1 with TRBJ2-1, with 13 bases aligning to TRBD2. The CDR3 has 17 residues. Germline V lookup: CDR1 SQVTM, CDR2 ANQGSEA. V shed 1 base, J shed 2 bases, and the junction held 5 bases outside the gene matches. This chain's CDR3 is CSVEGKLAGGTYNEQFF. The CDR3 bases are TGCAGCGTTGAAGGGAAACTAGCGGGGGGGACCTACAATGAGCAGTTCTTC.

This clonotype was observed many times. The chain carries TRBV29-1 and TRBJ1-3; 7 bases align to TRBD1. J lost 1 base, V lost 8 bases, and 5 bases had no gene match. The CDR3 totals 13 residues. Germline CDR1 reads SQVTM; CDR2 reads ANQGSEA. CDR3 protein: CSYLTGSGNTIYF. The CDR3 bases are TGCAGCTACCTGACAGGGTCTGGAAACACCATATATTTT.

This chain connects TRBV19 to TRBJ2-3; possibly TRBD2 for D (6 bases). The V gene lost 5 bases and the J gene lost 1 base, with 13 bases spanning the gap. There are 15 residues in the CDR3. The germline V gene encodes CDR1 LNHDA and CDR2 SQIVND (reference sequence). This CDR3 reads CASSPRLVGTDTQYF. The CDR3 nucleotides read TGTGCCAGTAGTCCCAGACTAGTCGGCACAGATACGCAGTATTTT. The variable domain in full, with the rest retrieved from reference TRBV19 and TRBJ2-3, is DGGITQSPKYLFRKEGQNVTLSCEQNLNHDAMYWYRQDPGQGLRLIYYSQIVNDFQKGDIAEGYSVSREKKESFPLTVTSAQKNPTAFYLCASSPRLVGTDTQYFGPGTRLTVL.

This clonotype was detected only a few times. The V and J genes are TRBV2 and TRBJ1-6; TRBD1 agrees at 9 bases. Germline V CDR1 and CDR2: SNHLY, FYNNEI. V shed 8 bases and J 7 bases; nucleotides not matched to a gene: 0. CDR3 length: 12 amino acids. CDR3 coding DNA: TGTGCCAGCGGGACAGGGAATTCACCCCTCCACTTT. Its protein product is CASGTGNSPLHF.

V and J are TRBV7-2 and TRBJ1-2, with D perhaps TRBD1 (5 bases). This CDR3 has 14 amino acids. Looked up from germline, CDR1 is SGHTA and CDR2 is FQGNSA. V was cut by 5 bases and J by 2 bases, with 12 bases left in between. The CDR3, as DNA: TGTGCCAGCAGCCAGAACCGGGGCAACTATGGCTACACCTTC. Translated, it gives CASSQNRGNYGYTF.

The chain is built from TRBV28 and TRBJ2-4, with TRBD2 matching 7 bases. The CDR3 spans 15 residues. The germline V gene has CDR1 MDHEN and CDR2 SYDVKM. J lost 3 bases, V lost 5 bases, and 7 bases had no gene match. In DNA form, the CDR3 reads TGTGCCAGCAGTCTGAAGGCTAGCGGCAAAAACATTCAGTACTTC. Its protein product is CASSLKASGKNIQYF.

This clonotype was counted only a few times. This chain connects TRBV20-1 to TRBJ1-1, with D possibly matching TRBD1 (5 bases). V dropped 6 bases and J dropped 6 bases, with 14 bases sitting between them. This CDR3 has 12 amino acids. CDR1 and CDR2 (germline): DFQATT, SNEGSKA (reference sequence). In nucleotides, the CDR3 is TGCAGTGCCAAGGGACCGGGGGCTGAAGCTTTCTTT. It yields the protein CSAKGPGAEAFF.

In its sample, this clonotype was seen a few times. This rearrangement joins TRBV7-3 to TRBJ2-1; 8 bases are shared with TRBD1. This CDR3 comprises 14 residues. Germline lookup yields CDR1 SGHTA and CDR2 FQGTGA. J was trimmed by 4 bases and V by 4 bases; bases with no gene match: 3. CDR3 sequence reads: CASSSGTGYNEQFF. As DNA, the CDR3 is TGTGCCAGCAGCTCCGGGACAGGTTACAATGAGCAGTTCTTC. Looking up the rest from reference TRBV7-3 and TRBJ2-1 gives the full variable domain: GAGVSQTPSNKVTEKGKYVELRCDPISGHTALYWYRQSLGQGPEFLIYFQGTGAADDSGLPNDRFFAVRPEGSVSTLKIQRTERGDSAVYLCASSSGTGYNEQFFGPGTRLTVL.

V is TRBV7-3 and J is TRBJ1-2, with 7 bases identical to TRBD1. This CDR3 spans 15 amino acids. CDR1 and CDR2 (germline): SGHTA, FQGTGA. The J segment lost 3 bases and the V segment lost 5 bases, leaving 9 bases of the junction unmatched. The CDR3 spells CASSPQGPGDYGYTF. The CDR3 nucleotides read TGTGCCAGCAGCCCACAGGGGCCGGGGGACTATGGCTACACCTTC.

The chain combines TRBV9 with TRBJ2-5, with D possibly being TRBD2 (7 bases). TRBJ2-1 matches the DNA end more closely, so the J call is doubtful. The germline CDR1 and CDR2 sequences are SGDLS and YYNGEE. The CDR3 is 14 residues long. In nucleotides, the CDR3 is TGTGCCAGCAGCAGGCGGGGGCTGTACAATGAGCAGTTCTTC. Amino acids: CASSRRGLYNEQFF.

The V gene is TRBV21-1, the J gene TRBJ1-1; the table's TRBD1 call for D was not verified on the DNA. TRBV21-1 is noted as a pseudogene. The CDR3 extends over 13 amino acids. The CDR3 here is CASSNPPAEEAFF. DNA for the CDR3: TGTGCCAGCAGCAACCCCCCGGCCGAGGAAGCTTTCTTT.

The rearrangement links TRBV29-1 to TRBJ2-3; 11 bases map to TRBD2. The length of the CDR3 is 14 residues. Unmatched junction bases numbered 3, after V lost 7 bases and J lost 0 bases. Germline V gives CDR1 SQVTM, CDR2 ANQGSEA. CDR3 bases: TGCAGCGGAAGACTAGCGGGGAGCACAGATACGCAGTATTTT. Protein product: CSGRLAGSTDTQYF.

This clonotype showed up just a few times. The CDR3 does not end in the conserved phenylalanine or tryptophan, so this is likely a read error. J is TRBJ2-3 and V is TRBV12-3 or TRBV12-4; no reliable D call. There are 12 residues in the CDR3. Deletions cut 10 bases from V and 2 bases from J, with 10 bases between. The DNA for the CDR3 is TGTGCCACCCACAGCAACACAGATACGCAGTATCTT. It specifies CATHSNTDTQYL.

The V call is TRBV27, the J call TRBJ1-4; 10 bases fit TRBD1. Germline V gene lookup returns CDR1 MNHEY and CDR2 SMNVEV (reference sequence). This CDR3 region has 16 residues. With 5 bases clipped from V and 7 bases from J, the junction kept 10 bases outside the gene matches. The CDR3 here is CASSPRQGALAEKLFF. The CDR3 DNA reads as TGTGCCAGCAGTCCCCGACAGGGGGCGTTGGCTGAAAAACTGTTTTTT.

V usage is TRBV20-1 and J usage is TRBJ2-7; 8 bases line up with TRBD2. This CDR3 is 16 amino acids long. Germline V gene lookup returns CDR1 DFQATT and CDR2 SNEGSKA (reference sequence). With V trimmed by 5 bases and J by 3 bases, 15 bases remained unmatched. The CDR3 here is CSAEAGGLAGDYEQYF. DNA of the CDR3: TGCAGTGCTGAGGCGGGGGGCCTAGCGGGCGACTACGAGCAGTACTTC.

The CDR3 is CASSPTGTMNEKLFF. DNA of the CDR3: TGTGCCAGCAGCCCGACCGGGACGATGAATGAAAAACTGTTTTTT. The chain carries TRBV5-6 and TRBJ1-4, with D maybe TRBD1 (5 bases). Looked up from germline, CDR1 is SGHDT and CDR2 is YYEEEE. V shed 4 bases and J shed 5 bases, with 15 bases lying between them. The CDR3 is 15 amino acids.

CDR3 sequence: CASSPPEQGNEKLFF. The DNA of the CDR3 is TGTGCCAGCAGCCCACCGGAACAGGGGAATGAAAAACTGTTTTTT. The chain has TRBV9 and TRBJ1-4, with 7 bases that match TRBD1. The CDR3 covers 15 residues. J was trimmed by 5 bases and V by 4 bases; bases with no gene match: 8. CDR1 SGDLS and CDR2 YYNGEE come from the germline V gene.

Here the CDR3 DNA reads TGTGCCAGCAGCCAGGTCGGGAGGGGGCCTGAGACCCAGTACTTC. It yields the protein CASSQVGRGPETQYF. V is TRBV14 and J is TRBJ2-5; TRBD2 might be the D (8 bases). The V gene's germline CDR1 is SGHDN and CDR2 FVKESK. Trimming pared 3 bases from V and 5 bases from J, leaving 16 bases between. This CDR3 is built from 15 residues.

The chain couples TRBV29-1 to TRBJ2-3, with 13 bases matching TRBD2. V lost 8 bases to trimming and J lost 3 bases; unmatched junction nucleotides: 5. The CDR3 is made up of 14 amino acids. Germline loops: CDR1 SQVTM, CDR2 ANQGSEA. CDR3 DNA: TGCAGCATTCGACTAGCGGGAGGAACAGATACGCAGTATTTT. Amino acids: CSIRLAGGTDTQYF.

The chain carries TRBV21-1 and TRBJ1-5. TRBV21-1 is noted as a pseudogene. The CDR3 extends over 15 amino acids. This CDR3 is CASSLKGEDNQPQHF. CDR3 nucleotide sequence: TGTGCCAGCAGCCTTAAAGGCGAAGACAATCAGCCCCAGCATTTT.